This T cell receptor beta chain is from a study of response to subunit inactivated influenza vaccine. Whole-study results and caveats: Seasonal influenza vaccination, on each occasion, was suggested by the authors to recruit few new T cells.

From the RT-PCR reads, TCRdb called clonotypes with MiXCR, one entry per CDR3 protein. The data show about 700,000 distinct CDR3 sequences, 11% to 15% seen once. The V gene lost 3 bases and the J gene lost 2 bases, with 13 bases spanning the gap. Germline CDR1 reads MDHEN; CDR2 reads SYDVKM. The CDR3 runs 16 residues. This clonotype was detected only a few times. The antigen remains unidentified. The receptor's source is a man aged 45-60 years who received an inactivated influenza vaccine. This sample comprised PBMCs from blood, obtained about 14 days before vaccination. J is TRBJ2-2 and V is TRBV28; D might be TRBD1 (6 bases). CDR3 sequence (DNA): TGTGCCAGCAGTTTTCCGACAGGAGGCAACACCGGGGAGCTGTTTTTT. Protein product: CASSFPTGGNTGELFF.